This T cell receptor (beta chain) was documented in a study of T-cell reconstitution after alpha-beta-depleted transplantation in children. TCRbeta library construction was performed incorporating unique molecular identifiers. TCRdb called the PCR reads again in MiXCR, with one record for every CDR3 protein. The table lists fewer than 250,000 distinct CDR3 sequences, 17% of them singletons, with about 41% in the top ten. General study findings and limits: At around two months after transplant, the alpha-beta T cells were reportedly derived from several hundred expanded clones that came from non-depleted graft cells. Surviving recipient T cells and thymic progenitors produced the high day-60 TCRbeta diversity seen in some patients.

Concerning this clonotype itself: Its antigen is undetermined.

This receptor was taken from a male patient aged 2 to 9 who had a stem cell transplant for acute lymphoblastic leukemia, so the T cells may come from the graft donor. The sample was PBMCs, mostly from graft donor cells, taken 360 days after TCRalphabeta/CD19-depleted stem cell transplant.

The CDR3 nucleotides are TGTGCCAGCAGCCATTTTTCGGACAGGGGTTACGAGCAGTACTTC. Protein sequence: CASSHFSDRGYEQYF. The gene calls are TRBV4-2 and TRBJ2-7, with TRBD1 matching 9 bases. The V and J ends lost 3 bases and 4 bases, in that order; junction bases with no gene match: 7. Germline CDR1 is LGHNA and CDR2 is YNFKEQ. CDR3 length: 15 amino acids.